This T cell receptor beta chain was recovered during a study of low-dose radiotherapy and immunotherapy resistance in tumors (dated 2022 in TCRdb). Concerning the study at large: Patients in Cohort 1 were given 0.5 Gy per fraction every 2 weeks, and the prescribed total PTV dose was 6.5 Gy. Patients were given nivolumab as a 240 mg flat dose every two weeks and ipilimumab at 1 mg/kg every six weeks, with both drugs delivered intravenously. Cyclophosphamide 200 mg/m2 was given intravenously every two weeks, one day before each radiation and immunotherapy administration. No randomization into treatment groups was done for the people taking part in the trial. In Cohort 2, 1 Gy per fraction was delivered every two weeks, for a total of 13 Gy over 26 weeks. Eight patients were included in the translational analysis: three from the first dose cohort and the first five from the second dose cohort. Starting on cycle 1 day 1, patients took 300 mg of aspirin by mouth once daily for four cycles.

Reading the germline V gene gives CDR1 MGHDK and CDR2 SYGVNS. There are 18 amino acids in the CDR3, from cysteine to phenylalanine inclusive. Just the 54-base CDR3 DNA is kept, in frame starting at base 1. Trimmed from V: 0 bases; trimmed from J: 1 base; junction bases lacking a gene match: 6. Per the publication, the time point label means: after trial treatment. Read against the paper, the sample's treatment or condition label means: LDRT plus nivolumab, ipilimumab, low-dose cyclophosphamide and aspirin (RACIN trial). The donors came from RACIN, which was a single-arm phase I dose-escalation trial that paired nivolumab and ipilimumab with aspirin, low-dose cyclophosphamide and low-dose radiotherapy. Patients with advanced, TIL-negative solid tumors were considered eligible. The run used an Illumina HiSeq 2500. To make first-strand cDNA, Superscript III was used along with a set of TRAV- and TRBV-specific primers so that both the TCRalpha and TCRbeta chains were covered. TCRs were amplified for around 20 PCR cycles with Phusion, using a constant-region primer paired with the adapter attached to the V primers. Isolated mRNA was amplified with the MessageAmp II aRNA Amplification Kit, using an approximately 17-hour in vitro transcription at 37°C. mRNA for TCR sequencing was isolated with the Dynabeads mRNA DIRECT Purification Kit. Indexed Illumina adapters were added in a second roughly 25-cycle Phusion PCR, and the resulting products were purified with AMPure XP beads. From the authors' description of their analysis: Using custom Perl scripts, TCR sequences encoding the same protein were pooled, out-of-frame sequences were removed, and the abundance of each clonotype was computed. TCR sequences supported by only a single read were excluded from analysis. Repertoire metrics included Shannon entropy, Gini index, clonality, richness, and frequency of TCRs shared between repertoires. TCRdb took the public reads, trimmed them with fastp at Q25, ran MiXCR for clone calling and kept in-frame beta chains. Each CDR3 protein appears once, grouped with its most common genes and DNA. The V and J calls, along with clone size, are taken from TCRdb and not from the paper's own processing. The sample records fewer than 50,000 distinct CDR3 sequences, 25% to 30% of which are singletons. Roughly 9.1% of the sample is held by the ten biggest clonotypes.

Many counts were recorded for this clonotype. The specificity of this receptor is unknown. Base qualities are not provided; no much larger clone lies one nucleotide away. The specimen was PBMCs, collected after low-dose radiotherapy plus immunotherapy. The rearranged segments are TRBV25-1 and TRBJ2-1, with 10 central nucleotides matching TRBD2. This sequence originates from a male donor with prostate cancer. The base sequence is TGTGCCAGCAGTGAATATAGCGGGGGGATGATTTCCTACAATGAGCAGTTCTTC. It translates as CASSEYSGGMISYNEQFF.